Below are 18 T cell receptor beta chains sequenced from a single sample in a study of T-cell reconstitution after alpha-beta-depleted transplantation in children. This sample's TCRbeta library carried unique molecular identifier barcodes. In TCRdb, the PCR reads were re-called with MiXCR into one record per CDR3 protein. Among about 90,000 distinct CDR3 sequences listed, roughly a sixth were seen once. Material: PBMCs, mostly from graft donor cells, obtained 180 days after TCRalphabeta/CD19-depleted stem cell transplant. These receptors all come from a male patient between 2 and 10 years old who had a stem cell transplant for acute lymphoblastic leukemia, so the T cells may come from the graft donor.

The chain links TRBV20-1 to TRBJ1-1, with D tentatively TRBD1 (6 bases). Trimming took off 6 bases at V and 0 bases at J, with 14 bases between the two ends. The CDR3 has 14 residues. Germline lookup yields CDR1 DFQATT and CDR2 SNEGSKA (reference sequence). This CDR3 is CSALQGPMNTEAFF. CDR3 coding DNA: TGCAGTGCCCTACAGGGCCCCATGAACACTGAAGCTTTCTTT.

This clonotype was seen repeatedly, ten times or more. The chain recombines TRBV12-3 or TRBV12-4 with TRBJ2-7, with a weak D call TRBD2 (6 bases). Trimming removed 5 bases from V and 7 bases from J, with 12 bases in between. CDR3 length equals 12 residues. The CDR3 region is CASSPRGFEQYF. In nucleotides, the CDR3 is TGTGCCAGCAGTCCCCGGGGGTTTGAGCAGTACTTC.

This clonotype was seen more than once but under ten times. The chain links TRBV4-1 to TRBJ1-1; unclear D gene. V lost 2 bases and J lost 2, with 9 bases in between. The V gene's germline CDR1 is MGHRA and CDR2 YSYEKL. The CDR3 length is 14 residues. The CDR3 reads CASSQSTENTEAFF. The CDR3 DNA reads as TGCGCCAGCAGCCAATCAACAGAAAACACTGAAGCTTTCTTT.

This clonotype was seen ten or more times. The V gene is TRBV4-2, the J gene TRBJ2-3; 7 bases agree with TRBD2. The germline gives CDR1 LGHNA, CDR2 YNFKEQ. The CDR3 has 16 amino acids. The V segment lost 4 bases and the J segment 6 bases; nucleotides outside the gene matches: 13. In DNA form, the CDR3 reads TGTGCCAGCAGCCGCCGGGGAGGGACGGGTACGGATACGCAGTATTTT. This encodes CASSRRGGTGTDTQYF.

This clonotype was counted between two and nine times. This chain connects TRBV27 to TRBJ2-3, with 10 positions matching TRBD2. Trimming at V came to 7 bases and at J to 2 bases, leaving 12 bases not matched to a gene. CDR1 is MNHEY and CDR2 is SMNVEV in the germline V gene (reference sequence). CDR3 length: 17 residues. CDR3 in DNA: TGTGCCAGCATCCAAAGTCCTAGCGGGGGTAACACAGATACGCAGTATTTT. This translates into CASIQSPSGGNTDTQYF.

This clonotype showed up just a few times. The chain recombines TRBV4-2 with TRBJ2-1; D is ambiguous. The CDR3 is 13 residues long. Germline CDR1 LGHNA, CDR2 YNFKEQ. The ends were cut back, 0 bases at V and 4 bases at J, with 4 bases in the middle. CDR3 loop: CASSQEGYNEQFF. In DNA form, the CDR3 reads TGTGCCAGCAGCCAAGAAGGGTACAATGAGCAGTTCTTC.

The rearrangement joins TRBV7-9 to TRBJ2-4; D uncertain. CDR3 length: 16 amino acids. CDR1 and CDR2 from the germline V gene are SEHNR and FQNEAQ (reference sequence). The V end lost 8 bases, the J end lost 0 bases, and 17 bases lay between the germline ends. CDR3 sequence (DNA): TGTGCCAGCTCCCCGGGTGGCCTACGAGCCAAAAACATTCAGTACTTC. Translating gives CASSPGGLRAKNIQYF.

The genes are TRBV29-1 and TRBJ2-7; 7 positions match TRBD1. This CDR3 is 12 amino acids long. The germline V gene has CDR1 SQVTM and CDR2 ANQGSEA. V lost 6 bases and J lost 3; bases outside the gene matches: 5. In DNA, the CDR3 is TGCAGCGTAGTGGGACAGATCTACGAGCAGTACTTC. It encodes CSVVGQIYEQYF.

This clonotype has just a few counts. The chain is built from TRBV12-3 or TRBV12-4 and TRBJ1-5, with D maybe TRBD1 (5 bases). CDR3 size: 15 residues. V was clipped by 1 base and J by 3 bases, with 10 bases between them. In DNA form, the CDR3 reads TGTGCCAGCAGTTTAGACAGGTGGAACAATCAGCCCCAGCATTTT. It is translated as CASSLDRWNNQPQHF.

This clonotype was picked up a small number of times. DNA for the CDR3: TGTGCCAGCAGCTCGACAGCGGCTTCAGGAGTGCGCTACACCTTC. The encoded protein is CASSSTAASGVRYTF. The chain recombines TRBV5-5 with TRBJ1-2; possibly TRBD1 for D (5 bases). This CDR3 contains 15 residues. Germline V gives CDR1 SGHKS, CDR2 YYEKEE (reference sequence). Trimming stripped 3 bases from V and 9 bases from J, with 21 bases between.

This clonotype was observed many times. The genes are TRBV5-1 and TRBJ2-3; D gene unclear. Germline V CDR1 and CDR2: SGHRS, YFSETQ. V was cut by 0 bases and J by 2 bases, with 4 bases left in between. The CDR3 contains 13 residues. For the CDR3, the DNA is TGCGCCAGCAGCTTGGACTACACAGATACGCAGTATTTT. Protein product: CASSLDYTDTQYF. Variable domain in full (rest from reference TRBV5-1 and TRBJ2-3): KAGVTQTPRYLIKTRGQQVTLSCSPISGHRSVSWYQQTPGQGLQFLFEYFSETQRNKGNFPGRFSGRQFSNSRSEMNVSTLELGDSALYLCASSLDYTDTQYFGPGTRLTVL.

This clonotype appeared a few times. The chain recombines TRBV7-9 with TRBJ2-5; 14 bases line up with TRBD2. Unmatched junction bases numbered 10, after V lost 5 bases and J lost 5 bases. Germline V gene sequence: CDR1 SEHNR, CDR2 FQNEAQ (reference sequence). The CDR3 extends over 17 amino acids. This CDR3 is CASSPGLAGAVMETQYF. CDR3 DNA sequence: TGTGCCAGCAGCCCGGGACTAGCGGGGGCCGTGATGGAGACCCAGTACTTC.

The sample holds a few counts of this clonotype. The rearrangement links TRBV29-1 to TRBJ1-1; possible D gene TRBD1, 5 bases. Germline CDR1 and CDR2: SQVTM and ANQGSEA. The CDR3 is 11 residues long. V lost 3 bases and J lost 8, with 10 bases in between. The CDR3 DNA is TGCAGCGTTGAGACAGACTCCGAAGCTTTCTTT. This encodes CSVETDSEAFF.

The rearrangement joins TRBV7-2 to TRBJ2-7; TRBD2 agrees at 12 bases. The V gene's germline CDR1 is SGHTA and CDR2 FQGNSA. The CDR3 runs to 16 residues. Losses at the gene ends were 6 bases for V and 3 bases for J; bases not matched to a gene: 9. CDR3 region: CASSRRTSGANYEQYF. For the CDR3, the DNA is TGTGCCAGCAGTCGAAGGACTAGCGGGGCAAACTACGAGCAGTACTTC. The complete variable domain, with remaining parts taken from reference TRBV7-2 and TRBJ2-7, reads GAGVSQSPSNKVTEKGKDVELRCDPISGHTALYWYRQSLGQGLEFLIYFQGNSAPDKSGLPSDRFSAERTGGSVSTLTIQRTQQEDSAVYLCASSRRTSGANYEQYFGPGTRLTVT.

CDR3 coding DNA: TGCAGTGCTAGAGGACGGAAACAGGGGAAATTATCCTACGAGCAGTACTTC. Translation: CSARGRKQGKLSYEQYF. V is TRBV20-1 and J is TRBJ2-7; TRBD1 agrees at 7 bases. CDR1 is DFQATT and CDR2 is SNEGSKA in the germline V gene (reference sequence). Trimming took 1 base from V and 1 from J; bases not matched to a gene: 13. The CDR3 is 17 residues long.

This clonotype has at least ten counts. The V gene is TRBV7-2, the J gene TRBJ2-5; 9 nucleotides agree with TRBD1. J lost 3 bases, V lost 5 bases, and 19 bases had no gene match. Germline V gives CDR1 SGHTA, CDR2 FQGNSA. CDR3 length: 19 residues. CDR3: CASSGDRDRVDWFEETQYF. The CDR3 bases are TGTGCCAGCAGCGGTGACCGGGACAGGGTTGATTGGTTTGAAGAGACCCAGTACTTC.

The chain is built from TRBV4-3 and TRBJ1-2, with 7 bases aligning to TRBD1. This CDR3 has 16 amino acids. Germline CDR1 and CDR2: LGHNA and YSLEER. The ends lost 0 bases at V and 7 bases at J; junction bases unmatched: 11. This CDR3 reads CASSQDHRGRGLGYTF. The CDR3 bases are TGCGCCAGCAGCCAAGATCACCGAGGAAGGGGGCTTGGCTACACCTTC.

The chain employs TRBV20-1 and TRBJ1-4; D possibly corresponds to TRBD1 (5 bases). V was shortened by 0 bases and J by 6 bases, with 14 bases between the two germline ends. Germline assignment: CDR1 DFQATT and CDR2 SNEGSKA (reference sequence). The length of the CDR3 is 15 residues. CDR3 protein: CSARDPDTGDEKLFF. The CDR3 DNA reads TGCAGTGCTAGAGATCCTGACACGGGGGATGAAAAACTGTTTTTT.